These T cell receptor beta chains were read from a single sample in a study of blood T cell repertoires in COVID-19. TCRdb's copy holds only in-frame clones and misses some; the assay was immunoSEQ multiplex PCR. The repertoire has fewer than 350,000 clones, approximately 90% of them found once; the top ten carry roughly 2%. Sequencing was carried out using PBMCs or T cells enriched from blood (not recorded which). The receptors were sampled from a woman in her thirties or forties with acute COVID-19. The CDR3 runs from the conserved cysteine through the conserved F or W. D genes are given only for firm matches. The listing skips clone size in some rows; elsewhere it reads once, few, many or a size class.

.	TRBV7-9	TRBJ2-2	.	CASRIGTFYTGELFF	TGTGCCAGCAGGATCGGGACATTCTACACCGGGGAGCTGTTTTTT
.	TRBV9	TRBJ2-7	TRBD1	CASSVGDRGDEQYF	TGTGCCAGCAGCGTAGGTGACAGGGGGGACGAGCAGTACTTC
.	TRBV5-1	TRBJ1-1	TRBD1	CASTKGGLNTEAFF	TGCGCCAGCACAAAAGGGGGCCTGAACACTGAAGCTTTCTTT
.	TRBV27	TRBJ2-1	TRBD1	CASSSIGTGAINEQFF	TGTGCCAGCAGTTCTATAGGGACAGGGGCTATCAATGAGCAGTTCTTC
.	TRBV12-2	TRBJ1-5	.	CASRPGTGALFRWAGQPQHF	TGTGCAAGTCGCCCTGGGACAGGGGCCCTATTCAGATGGGCGGGTCAGCCCCAGCATTTT
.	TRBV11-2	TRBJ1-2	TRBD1	CASSHPGTANYGYTF	TGTGCCAGCAGCCATCCCGGGACAGCTAACTATGGCTACACCTTC
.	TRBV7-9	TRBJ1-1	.	CASSHRGGTEAFF	TGTGCCAGCAGCCATAGGGGGGGCACTGAAGCTTTCTTT
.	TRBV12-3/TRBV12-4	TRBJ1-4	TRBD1	CASSDRGNEKLFF	TGTGCCAGCAGTGACAGGGGGAATGAAAAACTGTTTTTT
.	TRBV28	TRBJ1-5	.	CASSSGVGQPQHF	TGTGCCAGCAGTTCAGGGGTCGGACAGCCCCAGCATTTT
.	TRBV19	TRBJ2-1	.	CASSGTGHNEQFF	TGTGCCAGTAGTGGGACTGGACACAATGAGCAGTTCTTC
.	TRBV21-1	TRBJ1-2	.	CASPHGQNYGYTF	TGTGCCAGCCCTCACGGACAGAACTATGGCTACACCTTC
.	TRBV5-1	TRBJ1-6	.	CASSLPATNSPLHF	TGCGCCAGCAGCTTGCCCGCCACAAATTCACCCCTCCACTTT
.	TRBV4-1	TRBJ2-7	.	CASSLSEAADSYEQYF	TGCGCCAGCAGCTTATCGGAGGCAGCGGACTCCTACGAGCAGTACTTC
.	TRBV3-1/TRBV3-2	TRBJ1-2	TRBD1	CASSQEDRGLYGYTF	TGTGCCAGCAGCCAAGAGGACAGGGGGCTTTATGGCTACACCTTC
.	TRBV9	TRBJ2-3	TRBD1	CASSARTGERADTQYF	TGTGCCAGCAGCGCACGGACAGGGGAACGTGCAGATACGCAGTATTTT
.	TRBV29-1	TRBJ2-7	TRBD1	CSVERGQGLGEQYF	TGCAGCGTTGAACGGGGACAGGGTCTAGGAGAGCAGTACTTC
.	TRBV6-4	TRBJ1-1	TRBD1	CASRTEDRPNTEAFF	TGTGCCAGCAGGACCGAGGACAGGCCGAACACTGAAGCTTTCTTT
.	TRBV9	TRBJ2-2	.	CASSPRSGANTGELFF	TGTGCCAGCAGCCCTCGGAGCGGCGCGAACACCGGGGAGCTGTTTTTT
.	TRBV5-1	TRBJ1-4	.	CASSSTGRTNEKLFF	TGCGCCAGCAGCTCTACAGGGCGGACTAATGAAAAACTGTTTTTT
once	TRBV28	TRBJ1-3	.	CASSPASTEGNTIYF	TGTGCCAGCAGTCCCGCCTCGACAGAAGGAAACACCATATATTTT
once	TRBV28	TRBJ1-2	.	CASSFISLTNYGYTF	TGTGCCAGCAGTTTTATCAGTTTAACTAACTATGGCTACACCTTC
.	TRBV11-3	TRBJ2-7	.	CASSGWGGPTDEQYF	TGTGCCAGCAGCGGGTGGGGGGGGCCCACAGACGAGCAGTACTTC
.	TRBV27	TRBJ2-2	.	CASTHRARVYEANTGELFF	TGTGCCAGCACTCACCGGGCCAGGGTATATGAAGCGAACACCGGGGAGCTGTTTTTT
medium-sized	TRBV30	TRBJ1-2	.	CAWSVDSRGYGYTF	TGTGCCTGGAGTGTAGACTCCCGGGGTTATGGCTACACCTTC
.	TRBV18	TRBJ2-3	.	CASSPPQSDTQYF	TGTGCCAGCTCACCACCTCAGTCAGATACGCAGTATTTT
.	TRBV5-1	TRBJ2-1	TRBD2	CASRAGERYNEQFF	TGCGCCAGCAGGGCGGGGGAGCGTTACAATGAGCAGTTCTTC
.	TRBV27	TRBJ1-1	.	CASSLQKREMNTEAFF	TGTGCCAGCAGTTTACAAAAACGCGAGATGAACACTGAAGCTTTCTTT
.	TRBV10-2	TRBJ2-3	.	CASSEGAGTDTQYF	TGCGCCAGCAGTGAGGGGGCCGGCACAGATACGCAGTATTTT
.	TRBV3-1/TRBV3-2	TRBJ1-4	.	CASSLSSKGLNEKLFF	TGTGCCAGCAGCCTAAGTAGTAAGGGACTGAATGAAAAACTGTTTTTT
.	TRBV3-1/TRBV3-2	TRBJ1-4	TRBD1	CASSRRDSNEKLFF	TGTGCCAGCAGCCGACGGGACAGTAATGAAAAACTGTTTTTT
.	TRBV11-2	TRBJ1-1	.	CASSPDRLNTEAFF	TGTGCCAGCAGCCCCGACAGGCTGAACACTGAAGCTTTCTTT
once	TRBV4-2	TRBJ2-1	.	CASSQEGLRRDNEQFF	TGTGCCAGCAGCCAAGAGGGCCTACGGAGGGACAATGAGCAGTTCTTC
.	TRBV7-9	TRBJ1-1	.	CASSFPDRKNTEAFF	TGTGCCAGCAGCTTCCCCGACAGGAAGAACACTGAAGCTTTCTTT
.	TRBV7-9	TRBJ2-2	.	CASRYGQGGTGELFF	TGTGCCAGCAGATATGGACAGGGAGGGACCGGGGAGCTGTTTTTT
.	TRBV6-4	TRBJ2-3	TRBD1	CARRDRPVEPDTQYF	TGTGCCAGGCGGGACAGGCCCGTCGAACCAGATACGCAGTATTTT
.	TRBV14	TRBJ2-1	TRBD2	CASSQGLAGILAGSYNEQFF	TGTGCCAGCAGCCAAGGTCTCGCCGGGATACTAGCGGGATCCTACAATGAGCAGTTCTTC
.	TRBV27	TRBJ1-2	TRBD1	CASSLSRGNYGYTF	TGTGCCAGCAGTTTGTCCAGGGGGAACTATGGCTACACCTTC
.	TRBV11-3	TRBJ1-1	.	CASSSGVGTEAFF	TGTGCCAGCAGCTCCGGGGTTGGGACTGAAGCTTTCTTT
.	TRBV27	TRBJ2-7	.	CASSLTPSYEQYF	TGTGCCAGCAGTTTAACTCCCTCCTACGAGCAGTACTTC
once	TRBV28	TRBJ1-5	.	CASRDRYSNQPQHF	TGTGCCAGCAGGGACAGATATAGCAATCAGCCCCAGCATTTT
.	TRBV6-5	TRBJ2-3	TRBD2	CASSLSGGGGDTQYF	TGTGCCAGCAGCCTTAGCGGGGGGGGTGGAGATACGCAGTATTTT
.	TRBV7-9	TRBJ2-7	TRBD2	CASSFGLASTYEQYF	TGTGCCAGCAGCTTTGGACTAGCGAGCACCTACGAGCAGTACTTC
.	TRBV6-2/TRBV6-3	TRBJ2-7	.	CASSYVGGTYEQYF	TGTGCCAGCAGTTACGTGGGGGGAACCTACGAGCAGTACTTC
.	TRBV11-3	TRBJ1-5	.	CASSLARFRQPQHF	TGTGCCAGCAGCTTAGCTCGTTTTCGTCAGCCCCAGCATTTT
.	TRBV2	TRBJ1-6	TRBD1	CASSERGTGSGQNSPLHF	TGTGCCAGCAGTGAAAGGGGGACAGGGTCTGGGCAAAATTCACCCCTCCACTTT
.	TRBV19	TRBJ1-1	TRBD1	CASSTQQGRWTEAFF	TGTGCCAGTAGTACACAACAGGGGCGCTGGACTGAAGCTTTCTTT
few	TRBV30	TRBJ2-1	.	CAWHLRSGYNEQFF	TGTGCCTGGCATCTTCGTAGCGGCTACAATGAGCAGTTCTTC
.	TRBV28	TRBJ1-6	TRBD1	CASSLAGTGLSSYNSPLHF	TGTGCCAGCAGTTTAGCCGGGACAGGGCTCAGCTCCTATAATTCACCCCTCCACTTT
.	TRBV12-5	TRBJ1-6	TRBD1	CASAPRDRARNSPLHF	TGTGCTAGTGCCCCCCGGGACAGGGCGAGGAATTCACCCCTCCACTTT
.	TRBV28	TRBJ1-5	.	CASGSPVRYSNQPQHF	TGTGCCAGCGGGAGTCCGGTACGGTATAGCAATCAGCCCCAGCATTTT
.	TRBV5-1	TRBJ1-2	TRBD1	CASSLAQTGAGYTF	TGCGCCAGCAGCTTGGCCCAGACAGGGGCCGGCTACACCTTC
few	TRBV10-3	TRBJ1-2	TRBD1	CAIRGQGYGYTF	TGTGCCATCAGAGGACAGGGGTATGGCTACACCTTC
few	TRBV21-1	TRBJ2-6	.	CASTPSTSGSSGANVLTF	TGTGCCAGCACCCCTTCGACTAGCGGGAGTTCTGGGGCCAACGTCCTGACTTTC
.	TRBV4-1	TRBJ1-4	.	CASSQGGGEEKLFF	TGCGCCAGCAGCCAAGGTGGGGGCGAAGAAAAACTGTTTTTT
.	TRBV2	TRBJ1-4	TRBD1	CASSGVTGVGEKLFF	TGTGCCAGCAGTGGAGTGACAGGGGTAGGCGAAAAACTGTTTTTT
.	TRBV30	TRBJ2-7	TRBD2	CAWSHRLAGEGEQYF	TGTGCCTGGAGCCATCGACTAGCGGGAGAGGGGGAGCAGTACTTC